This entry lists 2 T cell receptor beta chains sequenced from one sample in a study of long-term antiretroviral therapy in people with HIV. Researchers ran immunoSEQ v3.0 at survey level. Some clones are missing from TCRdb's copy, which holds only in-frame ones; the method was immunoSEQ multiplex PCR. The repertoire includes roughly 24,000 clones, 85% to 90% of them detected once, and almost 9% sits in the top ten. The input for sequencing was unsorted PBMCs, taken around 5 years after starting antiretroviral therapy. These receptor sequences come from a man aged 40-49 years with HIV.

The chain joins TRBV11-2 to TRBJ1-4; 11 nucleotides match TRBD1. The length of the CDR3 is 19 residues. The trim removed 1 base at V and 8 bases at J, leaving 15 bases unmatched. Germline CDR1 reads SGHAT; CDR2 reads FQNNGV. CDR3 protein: CASSLGLFPPGQGGEKLFF. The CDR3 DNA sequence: TGTGCCAGCAGCTTAGGTCTCTTCCCCCCGGGACAGGGGGGCGAAAAACTGTTTTTT.

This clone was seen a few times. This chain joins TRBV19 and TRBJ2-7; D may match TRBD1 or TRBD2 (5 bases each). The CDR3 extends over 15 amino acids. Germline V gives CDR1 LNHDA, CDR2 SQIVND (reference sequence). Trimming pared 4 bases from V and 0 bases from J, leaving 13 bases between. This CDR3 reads CASSTGTGSSYEQYF. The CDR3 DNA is TGTGCCAGTAGTACGGGGACGGGTAGCTCCTACGAGCAGTACTTC.